These 24 T cell receptor beta chains originate from one sample sequenced in a study of blood T cell repertoires in COVID-19 (dated by TCRdb to the early 2020s). The protocol used for the library was the immunoSEQ multiplex PCR assay. TCRdb holds this immuneACCESS table with in-frame rearrangements only. Some clones are missing; in checked studies, unresolved V genes explain under half, and the rest has no known cause. Within this sample are some 170,000 clones, with 80% to 90% of them counted one time only. Of the sample, approximately 1% is held by the ten largest clones. Sequencing input: peripheral blood. The receptor set was obtained from a man aged 35 to 55 with acute or convalescent COVID-19.

This rearrangement joins TRBV6-1 to TRBJ1-4, with TRBD1 matching over 7 bases. Germline V gene data show CDR1 as MNHNS and CDR2 as SASEGT. The CDR3 is made up of 16 amino acids. Germline trimming cut 1 base from V and 11 bases from J; bases unmatched to any gene: 13. The CDR3 is CASSEGASGGTWKLFF. In DNA, the CDR3 is TGTGCCAGCAGTGAAGGGGCGTCAGGGGGGACGTGGAAACTGTTTTTT.

The chain joins TRBV11-2 to TRBJ2-7; 10 bases fit TRBD2. Germline trimming cut 1 base from V and 5 bases from J; bases unmatched to any gene: 8. The CDR3 loop spans 16 amino acids. Germline V lookup: CDR1 SGHAT, CDR2 FQNNGV. CDR3 in DNA: TGTGCCAGCAGCTTAGGTATAGCGGGGGGCCAGGACGAGCAGTACTTC. Translation gives CASSLGIAGGQDEQYF.

The V call is TRBV10-3, the J call TRBJ2-5, with 8 nucleotides matching TRBD1. CDR3 length equals 14 residues. CDR1 and CDR2 from the germline V gene are ENHRY and SYGVKD. The trim removed 4 bases at V and 4 bases at J, leaving 5 bases unmatched. CDR3 region: CAISAQGARETQYF. The CDR3 DNA reads TGTGCCATCAGTGCGCAGGGGGCGCGAGAGACCCAGTACTTC.

This chain joins TRBV19 and TRBJ2-7; D unclear. There are 14 residues in the CDR3. The germline CDR1 and CDR2 sequences are LNHDA and SQIVND (reference sequence). Between the trimmed V and J ends, which lost 3 bases and 0 bases, there was a span of 9 bases. CDR3: CASSMWASSYEQYF. CDR3 coding DNA: TGTGCCAGTAGTATGTGGGCAAGCTCCTACGAGCAGTACTTC.

The chain joins TRBV6-5 to TRBJ2-1, with a possible D match to TRBD1 (7 bases). V shed 9 bases and J shed 4 bases, with 16 bases lying between them. The CDR3 runs 14 residues. In germline, CDR1 is MNHEY, CDR2 SVGAGI. CDR3 amino acids: CASQPGGRYNEQFF. The CDR3 DNA reads as TGTGCCAGTCAACCAGGGGGGAGATACAATGAGCAGTTCTTC.

The chain is built from TRBV9 and TRBJ2-1, with 11 bases aligning to TRBD2. Looked up from germline, CDR1 is SGDLS and CDR2 is YYNGEE. CDR3 length equals 15 residues. The J segment lost 3 bases and the V segment lost 3 bases, leaving 2 bases of the junction unmatched. CDR3 protein: CASSASGGYYNEQFF. The CDR3 DNA is TGTGCCAGCAGCGCTAGCGGGGGGTACTACAATGAGCAGTTCTTC.

The chain uses TRBV4-2 and TRBJ2-7; 10 bases map to TRBD2. Germline values: CDR1 LGHNA, CDR2 YNFKEQ. This CDR3 region has 15 residues. The V gene end was trimmed by 4 bases and the J gene end by 3 bases; junction bases not matched to a gene: 6. CDR3 nucleotides: TGTGCCAGCAGCCCCGGACTAGCGGTTGACTACGAGCAGTACTTC. Residues: CASSPGLAVDYEQYF.

V and J are TRBV4-1 and TRBJ1-4; D gene unclear. Trimming shortened V by 5 bases and J by 5 bases, and 12 bases separated the two germline ends. The length of the CDR3 is 14 residues. Germline assignment: CDR1 MGHRA and CDR2 YSYEKL. The CDR3 reads CASSSLEENEKLFF. The CDR3 DNA sequence: TGCGCCAGCAGCTCCCTCGAGGAAAATGAAAAACTGTTTTTT.

The chain combines TRBV10-3 with TRBJ1-6; no definite D call. Trimming cost V 3 bases and J 9 bases, with 12 bases left between them. CDR1 and CDR2 (germline): ENHRY, SYGVKD. The CDR3 covers 14 residues. The chain's CDR3 is CAISDNLESSPLHF. The CDR3 nucleotides are TGTGCCATCAGTGACAACCTAGAAAGTTCACCCCTCCACTTT.

The chain employs TRBV27 and TRBJ1-2; 7 bases are shared with TRBD1. Trimming removed 5 bases from V and 2 bases from J; junction bases left unmatched: 5. Germline CDR1 and CDR2: MNHEY and SMNVEV (reference sequence). This CDR3 comprises 14 residues. For the CDR3, the DNA is TGTGCCAGCAGTCCACGGGACAGCAACTATGGCTACACCTTC. Translated, it gives CASSPRDSNYGYTF.

The chain carries TRBV24-1 and TRBJ2-5; tentatively, D is TRBD1 (5 bases). CDR1 and CDR2 (germline): KGHDR, SFDVKD. Trimming removed 3 bases from V and 5 bases from J, with 12 bases in between. The CDR3 has 14 amino acids. CDR3 sequence (DNA): TGTGCCACCAGTGATGGACAAAACCTGGAGACCCAGTACTTC. Translation: CATSDGQNLETQYF.

V is TRBV3-1 (or the pseudogene TRBV3-2) and J is TRBJ2-1; D ambiguous. The CDR3 sequence is 15 residues long. V lost 0 bases, J lost 2 bases, and 8 bases lay in between. Germline CDR1 and CDR2: LGHDT and YNNKEL (reference sequence). The CDR3 spells CASSQDPLAYNEQFF. The CDR3, as DNA: TGTGCCAGCAGCCAAGACCCCCTAGCCTACAATGAGCAGTTCTTC.

The chain recombines TRBV4-1 with TRBJ1-4; possible D gene TRBD1, 6 bases. Germline CDR1 is MGHRA and CDR2 is YSYEKL. The CDR3 has 16 amino acids. V dropped 0 bases and J dropped 8 bases, with 16 bases sitting between them. The CDR3, as DNA: TGCGCCAGCAGCCAAGATGGAGGCAGGGGTCGGGAAAAACTGTTTTTT. This codes for CASSQDGGRGREKLFF.

The CDR3 coding sequence is TGTGCCAGCAGCTTAGGGGGCATTTCCTACGAGCAGTACTTC. Translation gives CASSLGGISYEQYF. The chain is built from TRBV7-2 and TRBJ2-7, with D tentatively TRBD1 (5 bases). V lost 1 base to trimming and J lost 1 base, with 8 bases between them. Per germline, CDR1 SGHTA and CDR2 FQGNSA. CDR3 length equals 14 residues.

This chain links TRBV7-2 with TRBJ2-6, with 9 positions matching TRBD1. This CDR3 contains 19 residues. Germline V gives CDR1 SGHTA, CDR2 FQGNSA. Trimming removed 1 base from V and 0 bases from J; junction bases left unmatched: 7. This CDR3 is CASSLVSRTGASGANVLTF. The CDR3 coding sequence is TGTGCCAGCAGCTTAGTGTCAAGGACAGGGGCCTCTGGGGCCAACGTCCTGACTTTC.

This clone was counted at least ten times. The chain carries TRBV27 and TRBJ1-1, with D perhaps matching TRBD1 (5 bases). The CDR3 totals 14 residues. Germline CDR1 is MNHEY and CDR2 is SMNVEV (reference sequence). V was pared by 5 bases and J by 0 bases, with 10 bases between. CDR3 bases: TGTGCCAGCAGTCTGACAGACTTGAACACTGAAGCTTTCTTT. Translation: CASSLTDLNTEAFF.

The chain joins TRBV7-9 to TRBJ2-7; 7 bases fit TRBD1. Germline values: CDR1 SEHNR, CDR2 FQNEAQ (reference sequence). The CDR3 runs 14 residues. The ends lost 7 bases at V and 0 bases at J; junction bases unmatched: 6. CDR3 in amino acids: CASTSGDSSYEQYF. CDR3 coding DNA: TGTGCCAGCACTAGTGGGGACAGCTCCTACGAGCAGTACTTC.

This chain links TRBV7-3 with TRBJ1-2; D is undetermined. The germline CDR1 and CDR2 sequences are SGHTA and FQGTGA. Trimming cost V 2 bases and J 8 bases, with 24 bases left between them. This CDR3 contains 17 residues. The CDR3 nucleotides read TGTGCCAGCAGCTTAGCCCCTTCCCTGGAAGGAGGTTACGGCTACACCTTC. Its protein product is CASSLAPSLEGGYGYTF.

V is TRBV6-5 and J is TRBJ1-2; perhaps TRBD1 as D (5 bases). The CDR3 runs to 12 residues. V lost 6 bases, J lost 4 bases, and 9 bases lay in between. CDR1 and CDR2 (germline): MNHEY, SVGAGI. As DNA, the CDR3 is TGTGCCAGCAGCTTAGACAGCTATGGCTACACCTTC. Its translation: CASSLDSYGYTF.

This rearrangement joins TRBV5-1 to TRBJ2-2, with D perhaps TRBD2 (5 bases). V lost 0 bases and J lost 2, with 14 bases in between. The CDR3 length is 17 residues. The germline V gene has CDR1 SGHRS and CDR2 YFSETQ. Written as DNA, the CDR3 is TGCGCCAGCAGCTTGGGGCGTTGGCTAGCCAACACCGGGGAGCTGTTTTTT. Its protein is CASSLGRWLANTGELFF.

The chain is built from TRBV11-2 and TRBJ1-1; possible D gene TRBD1, 5 bases. The V end was cut by 2 bases, the J end by 3 bases, with 13 bases between. The germline V gene has CDR1 SGHAT and CDR2 FQNNGV. The length of the CDR3 is 15 residues. The DNA of the CDR3 is TGTGCCAGCAGCTTATATCAGGGATTGGACACTGAAGCTTTCTTT. It is translated as CASSLYQGLDTEAFF.

The CDR3 loop reads CASGDRSFGYTF. The CDR3 nucleotides read TGTGCCAGCGGGGACAGATCCTTTGGCTACACCTTC. The chain recombines TRBV6-5 with TRBJ1-2; TRBD1 matches at 7 bases. This CDR3 comprises 12 residues. Germline CDR1 MNHEY, CDR2 SVGAGI. The junction had 7 bases not matched to a gene; V was cut back by 8 bases and J by 7 bases.

The chain links TRBV2 to TRBJ2-2; D may be TRBD2 (6 bases). CDR1 and CDR2 (germline): SNHLY, FYNNEI. The CDR3 contains 14 residues. V lost 5 bases, J lost 8 bases, and 15 bases lay in between. Here the CDR3 reads CASSSNPGLGELFF. The CDR3 DNA is TGTGCCAGCAGTTCAAACCCGGGACTGGGGGAGCTGTTTTTT.

The V and J genes are TRBV2 and TRBJ2-1; 8 nucleotides match TRBD2. This CDR3 is built from 15 residues. After removal of 6 bases from V and 0 bases from J, the junction contained 4 bases not matched to a gene. Germline V gene lookup returns CDR1 SNHLY and CDR2 FYNNEI. The DNA of the CDR3 is TGTGCCAGCAGGGGTAGCGGGGCCTCCTACAATGAGCAGTTCTTC. Protein: CASRGSGASYNEQFF.